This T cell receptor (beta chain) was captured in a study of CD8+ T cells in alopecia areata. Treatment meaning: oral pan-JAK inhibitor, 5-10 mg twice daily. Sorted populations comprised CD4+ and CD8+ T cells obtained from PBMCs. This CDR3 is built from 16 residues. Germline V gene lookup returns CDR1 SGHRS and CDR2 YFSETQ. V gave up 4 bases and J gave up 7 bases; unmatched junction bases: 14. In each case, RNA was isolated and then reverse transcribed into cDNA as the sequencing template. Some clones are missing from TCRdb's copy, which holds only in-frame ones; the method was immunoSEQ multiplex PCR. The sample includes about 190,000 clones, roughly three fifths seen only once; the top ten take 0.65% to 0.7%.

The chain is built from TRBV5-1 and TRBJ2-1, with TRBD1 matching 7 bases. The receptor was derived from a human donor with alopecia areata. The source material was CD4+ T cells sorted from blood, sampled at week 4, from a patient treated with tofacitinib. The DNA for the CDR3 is TGCGCCAGCAGCGCCCCACAGGGGTCAACGTGGAATGAGCAGTTCTTC. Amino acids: CASSAPQGSTWNEQFF.